One and the same sample provided the 5 T cell receptor beta chains below, sequenced in a study of molecular identifiers for immune sequencing clone quantification. TCRdb itself ran the PCR reads through MiXCR, one entry per CDR3 protein. The sample yields about 510,000 distinct CDR3 sequences, over 20% seen once. Material: naive CD8+ T cells from blood, with Jurkat cell RNA spiked in. Subset defined: FACS-sorted CD8+CD4-CCR7+CD45RA+ naive T cells. These TCRs come from a human donor in good health. Some libraries in this study had Jurkat cell RNA spiked in.

The V and J genes are TRBV5-1 and TRBJ2-7, with 7 nucleotides matching TRBD1. The CDR3 is 15 residues long. CDR1 and CDR2 from the germline V gene are SGHRS and YFSETQ. V lost 1 base and J lost 2; bases outside the gene matches: 6. The chain's CDR3 is CASSLRTGPTYEQYF. CDR3 nucleotide sequence: TGCGCCAGCAGCTTGCGGACAGGTCCTACCTACGAGCAGTACTTC.

This rearrangement joins TRBV27 to TRBJ2-1; D gene ambiguous. Trimming shortened V by 4 bases and J by 0 bases, and 13 bases separated the two germline ends. CDR3 length: 16 amino acids. CDR1 is MNHEY, CDR2 SMNVEV, per germline (reference sequence). CDR3 DNA: TGTGCCAGCAGTTCCCTCGGAGTTAGCTCCTACAATGAGCAGTTCTTC. The encoded protein is CASSSLGVSSYNEQFF.

This chain links TRBV4-3 with TRBJ2-3; the D gene is possibly TRBD2 (6 bases). The CDR3 has 15 residues. Looked up from germline, CDR1 is LGHNA and CDR2 is YSLEER. V was pared by 0 bases and J by 2 bases, with 9 bases between. The DNA of the CDR3 is TGCGCCAGCAGCCAAGATGGAGGGGTCACAGATACGCAGTATTTT. This codes for CASSQDGGVTDTQYF.

The chain uses TRBV24-1 and TRBJ2-1; no reliable D call. This CDR3 spans 13 amino acids. Germline lookup yields CDR1 KGHDR and CDR2 SFDVKD. V was clipped by 3 bases and J by 5 bases, with 7 bases between them. For the CDR3, the DNA is TGTGCCACCAGTGATAGAAACAACAATGAGCAGTTCTTC. Translating it yields CATSDRNNNEQFF.

This chain links TRBV29-1 with TRBJ1-2; D remains unclear. Trimming took off 0 bases at V and 0 bases at J, with 11 bases between the two ends. The germline V gene has CDR1 SQVTM and CDR2 ANQGSEA. The CDR3 consists of 15 residues. The DNA for the CDR3 is TGCAGCGTTGAAGAGGCTCACTTAGCTAACTATGGCTACACCTTC. It specifies CSVEEAHLANYGYTF.